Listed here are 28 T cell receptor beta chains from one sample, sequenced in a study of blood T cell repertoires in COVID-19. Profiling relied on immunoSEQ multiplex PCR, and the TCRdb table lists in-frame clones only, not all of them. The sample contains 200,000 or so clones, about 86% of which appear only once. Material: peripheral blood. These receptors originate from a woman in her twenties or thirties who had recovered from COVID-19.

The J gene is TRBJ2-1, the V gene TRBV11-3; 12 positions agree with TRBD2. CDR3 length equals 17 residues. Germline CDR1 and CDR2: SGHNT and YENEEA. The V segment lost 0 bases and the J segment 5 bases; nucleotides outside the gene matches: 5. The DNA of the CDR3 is TGTGCCAGCAGCTTAGAATCTAGCGGGAGGGGTCACAATGAGCAGTTCTTC. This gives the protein CASSLESSGRGHNEQFF. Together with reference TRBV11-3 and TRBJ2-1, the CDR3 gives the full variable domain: EAGVVQSPRYKIIEKKQPVAFWCNPISGHNTLYWYLQNLGQGPELLIRYENEEAVDDSQLPKDRFSAERLKGVDSTLKIQPAELGDSAVYLCASSLESSGRGHNEQFFGPGTRLTVL.

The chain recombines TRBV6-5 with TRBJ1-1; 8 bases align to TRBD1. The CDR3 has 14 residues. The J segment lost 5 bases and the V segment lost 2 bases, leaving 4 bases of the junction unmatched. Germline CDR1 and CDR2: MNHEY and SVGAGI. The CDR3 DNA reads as TGTGCCAGCAGTTACGCCAGGGGGCGGACTGAAGCTTTCTTT. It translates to CASSYARGRTEAFF.

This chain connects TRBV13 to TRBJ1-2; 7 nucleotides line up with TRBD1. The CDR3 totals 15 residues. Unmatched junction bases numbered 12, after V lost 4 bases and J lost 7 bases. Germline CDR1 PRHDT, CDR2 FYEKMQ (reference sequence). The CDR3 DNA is TGTGCCAGCAGCTCACGACAGGGCCCACGGAGTGGCTACACCTTC. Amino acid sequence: CASSSRQGPRSGYTF.

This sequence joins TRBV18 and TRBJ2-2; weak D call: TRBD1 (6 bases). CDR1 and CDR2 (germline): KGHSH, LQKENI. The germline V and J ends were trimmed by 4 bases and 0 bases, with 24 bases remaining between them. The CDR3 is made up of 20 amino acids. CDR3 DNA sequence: TGTGCCAGCTCACTAAGGATGCCGGGACATCCACCGGCGAACACCGGGGAGCTGTTTTTT. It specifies CASSLRMPGHPPANTGELFF.

This CDR3 is CASSRSQGLKNIQYF. CDR3 DNA: TGTGCCAGCAGCCGCTCACAGGGCCTAAAAAACATTCAGTACTTC. This chain uses TRBV7-9 with TRBJ2-4, with D possibly being TRBD1 (6 bases). CDR3 length: 15 residues. V lost 5 bases and J lost 4, with 15 bases in between. Germline CDR1 and CDR2: SEHNR and FQNEAQ (reference sequence).

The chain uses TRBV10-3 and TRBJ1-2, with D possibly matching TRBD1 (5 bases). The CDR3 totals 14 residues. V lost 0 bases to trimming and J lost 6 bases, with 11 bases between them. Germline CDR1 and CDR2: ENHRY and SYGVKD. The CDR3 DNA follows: TGTGCCATCAGTGAGTCACGGGGGGAGGATGGCTACACCTTC. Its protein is CAISESRGEDGYTF.

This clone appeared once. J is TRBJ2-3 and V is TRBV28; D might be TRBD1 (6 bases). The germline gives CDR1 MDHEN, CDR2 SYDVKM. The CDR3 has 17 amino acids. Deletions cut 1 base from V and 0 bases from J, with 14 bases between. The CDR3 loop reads CASSLLQGVLSTDTQYF. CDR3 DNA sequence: TGTGCCAGCAGTTTATTACAGGGCGTATTGAGCACAGATACGCAGTATTTT.

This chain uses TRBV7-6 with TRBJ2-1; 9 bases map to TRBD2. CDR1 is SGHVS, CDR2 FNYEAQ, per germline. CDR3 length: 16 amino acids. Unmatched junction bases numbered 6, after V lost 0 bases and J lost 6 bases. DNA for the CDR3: TGTGCCAGCAGCTTAGCTGGGGTAGCGGGAGTCAATGAGCAGTTCTTC. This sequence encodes CASSLAGVAGVNEQFF.

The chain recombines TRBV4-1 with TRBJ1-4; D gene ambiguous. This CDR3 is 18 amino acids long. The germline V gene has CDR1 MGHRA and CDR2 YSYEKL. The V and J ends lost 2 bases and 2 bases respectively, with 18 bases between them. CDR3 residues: CASSQLFPPVRTNEKLFF. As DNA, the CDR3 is TGCGCCAGCAGCCAACTATTTCCCCCAGTGCGGACTAATGAAAAACTGTTTTTT.

The CDR3 sequence is CASSGSRDRGQETQYF. CDR3 coding DNA: TGTGCCAGCAGTGGCTCCCGGGACAGGGGGCAAGAGACCCAGTACTTC. The chain is built from TRBV6-1 and TRBJ2-5, with 11 nucleotides matching TRBD1. The CDR3 is made up of 16 amino acids. From germline, CDR1 is MNHNS and CDR2 SASEGT. Trimming at V came to 4 bases and at J to 2 bases, leaving 6 bases not matched to a gene.

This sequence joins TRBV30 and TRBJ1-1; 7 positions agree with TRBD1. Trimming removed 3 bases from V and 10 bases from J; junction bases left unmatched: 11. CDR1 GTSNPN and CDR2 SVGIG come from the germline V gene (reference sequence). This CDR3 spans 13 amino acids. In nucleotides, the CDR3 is TGTGCCTGGAGCCTCTTGACAGGGCGGGCAGCTTTCTTT. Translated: CAWSLLTGRAAFF.

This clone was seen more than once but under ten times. The CDR3 spells CATAPRTANEKLFF. Here the CDR3 DNA reads TGTGCCACTGCCCCCCGGACAGCTAATGAAAAACTGTTTTTT. The V gene is TRBV21-1, the J gene TRBJ1-4; the D call TRBD1 from the table was never checked on the DNA. TRBV21-1 is designated a pseudogene. The CDR3 is 14 residues long.

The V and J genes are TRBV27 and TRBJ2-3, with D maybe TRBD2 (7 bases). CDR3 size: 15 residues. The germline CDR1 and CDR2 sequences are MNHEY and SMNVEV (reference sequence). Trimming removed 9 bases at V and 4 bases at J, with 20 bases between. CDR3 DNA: TGTGCCAGTCGCGGGGGCGGGAGTTCGGCAGATACGCAGTATTTT. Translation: CASRGGGSSADTQYF.

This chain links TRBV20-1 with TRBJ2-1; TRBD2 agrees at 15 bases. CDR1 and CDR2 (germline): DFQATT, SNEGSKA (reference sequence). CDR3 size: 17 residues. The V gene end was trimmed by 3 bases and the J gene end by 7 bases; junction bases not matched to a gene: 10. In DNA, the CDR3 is TGCAGTGCTAGTGAGCCTCCGGGGACTAGCGGGGGGAATGAGCAGTTCTTC. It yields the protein CSASEPPGTSGGNEQFF.

Here the CDR3 DNA reads TGTGCCAGCTCACCCCTGGGGGGGGCCCACACTGAAGCTTTCTTT. This encodes CASSPLGGAHTEAFF. The gene calls are TRBV18 and TRBJ1-1; possible D gene TRBD1, 6 bases. The length of the CDR3 is 15 residues. Germline CDR1 and CDR2: KGHSH and LQKENI. V was cut by 3 bases and J by 3 bases, with 14 bases left in between.

The CDR3 DNA reads as TGTGCCAGCAGCCATTTAGGGGCCTACGAGCAGTACTTC. It codes for CASSHLGAYEQYF. The rearrangement uses TRBV14 and TRBJ2-7, with D possibly matching TRBD1 (5 bases). The V end lost 3 bases, the J end lost 2 bases, and 8 bases lay between the germline ends. CDR1 and CDR2 from the germline V gene are SGHDN and FVKESK. The CDR3 loop spans 13 amino acids.

The CDR3 here is CASSWGTGDNSPLHF. In nucleotides, the CDR3 is TGTGCCAGCAGTTGGGGGACAGGAGATAATTCACCCCTCCACTTT. The genes are TRBV6-5 and TRBJ1-6; 8 bases are a match to TRBD1. The V gene end was trimmed by 4 bases and the J gene end by 5 bases; junction bases not matched to a gene: 4. The CDR3 runs 15 residues. Germline assignment: CDR1 MNHEY and CDR2 SVGAGI.

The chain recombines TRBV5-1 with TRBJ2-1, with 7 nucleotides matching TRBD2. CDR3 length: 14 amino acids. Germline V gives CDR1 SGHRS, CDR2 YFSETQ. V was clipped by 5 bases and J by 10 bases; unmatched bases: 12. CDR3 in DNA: TGCGCCAGCAGTATTCCGGGACTACAAAAAGAGCAGTTCTTC. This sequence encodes CASSIPGLQKEQFF. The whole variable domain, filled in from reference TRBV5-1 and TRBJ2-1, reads KAGVTQTPRYLIKTRGQQVTLSCSPISGHRSVSWYQQTPGQGLQFLFEYFSETQRNKGNFPGRFSGRQFSNSRSEMNVSTLELGDSALYLCASSIPGLQKEQFFGPGTRLTVL.

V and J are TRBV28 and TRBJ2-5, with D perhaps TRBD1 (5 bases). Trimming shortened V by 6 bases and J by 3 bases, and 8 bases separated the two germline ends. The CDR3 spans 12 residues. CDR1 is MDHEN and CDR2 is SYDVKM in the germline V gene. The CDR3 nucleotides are TGTGCCAGCAGCCCGACAGAAGAGACCCAGTACTTC. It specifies CASSPTEETQYF. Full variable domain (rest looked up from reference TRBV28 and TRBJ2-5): DVKVTQSSRYLVKRTGEKVFLECVQDMDHENMFWYRQDPGLGLRLIYFSYDVKMKEKGDIPEGYSVSREKKERFSLILESASTNQTSMYLCASSPTEETQYFGPGTRLLVL.

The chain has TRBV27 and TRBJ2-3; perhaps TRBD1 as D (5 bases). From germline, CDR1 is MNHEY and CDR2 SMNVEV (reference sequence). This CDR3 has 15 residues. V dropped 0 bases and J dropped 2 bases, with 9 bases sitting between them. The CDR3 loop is CASSLSDSITDTQYF. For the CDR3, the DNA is TGTGCCAGCAGTTTATCCGACAGCATCACAGATACGCAGTATTTT.

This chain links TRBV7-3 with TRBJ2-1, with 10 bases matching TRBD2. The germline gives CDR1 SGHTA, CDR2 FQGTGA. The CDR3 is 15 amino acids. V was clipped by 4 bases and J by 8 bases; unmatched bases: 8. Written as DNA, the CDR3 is TGTGCCAGCAGCTCATATAGCGGGAGGCTCGATGAGCAGTTCTTC. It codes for CASSSYSGRLDEQFF.

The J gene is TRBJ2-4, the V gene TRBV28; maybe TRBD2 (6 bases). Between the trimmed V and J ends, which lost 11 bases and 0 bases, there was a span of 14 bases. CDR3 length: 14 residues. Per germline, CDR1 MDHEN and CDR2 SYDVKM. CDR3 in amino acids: CAAQSSGAKNIQYF. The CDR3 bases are TGTGCCGCTCAGAGTAGCGGAGCCAAAAACATTCAGTACTTC.

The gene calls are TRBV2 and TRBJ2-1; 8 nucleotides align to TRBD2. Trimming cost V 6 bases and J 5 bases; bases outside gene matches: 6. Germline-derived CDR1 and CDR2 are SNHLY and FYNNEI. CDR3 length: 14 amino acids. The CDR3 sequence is CASRESGSHNEQFF. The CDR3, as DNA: TGTGCCAGCAGGGAAAGCGGGAGCCACAATGAGCAGTTCTTC.

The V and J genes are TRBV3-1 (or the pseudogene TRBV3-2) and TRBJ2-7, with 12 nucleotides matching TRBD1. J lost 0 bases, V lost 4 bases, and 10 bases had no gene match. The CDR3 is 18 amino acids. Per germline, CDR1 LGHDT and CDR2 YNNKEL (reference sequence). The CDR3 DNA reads TGTGCCAGCAGCCCTCGGGACAGGGGGCCTTTTGACTCCTACGAGCAGTACTTC. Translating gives CASSPRDRGPFDSYEQYF.

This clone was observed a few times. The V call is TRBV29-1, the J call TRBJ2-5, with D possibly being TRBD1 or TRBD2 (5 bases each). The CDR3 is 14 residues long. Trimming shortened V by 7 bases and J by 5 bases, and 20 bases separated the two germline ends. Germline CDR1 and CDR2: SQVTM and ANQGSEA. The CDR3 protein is CSGGNGGSMETQYF. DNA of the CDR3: TGCAGCGGGGGGAACGGAGGTAGCATGGAGACCCAGTACTTC.

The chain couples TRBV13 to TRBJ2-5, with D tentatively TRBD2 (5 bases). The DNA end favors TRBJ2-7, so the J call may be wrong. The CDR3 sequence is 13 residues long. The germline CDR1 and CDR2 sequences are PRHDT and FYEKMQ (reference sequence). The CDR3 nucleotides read TGTGCCAGCAGCCTCGGGATGGTGGGCGAGCAGTACTTC. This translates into CASSLGMVGEQYF.

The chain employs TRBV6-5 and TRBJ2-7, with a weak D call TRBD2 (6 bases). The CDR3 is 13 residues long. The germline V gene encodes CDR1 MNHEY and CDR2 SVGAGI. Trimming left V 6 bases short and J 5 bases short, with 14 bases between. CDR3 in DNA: TGTGCCAGCAGGCAACCCGGGAGAAACGAGCAGTACTTC. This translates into CASRQPGRNEQYF.

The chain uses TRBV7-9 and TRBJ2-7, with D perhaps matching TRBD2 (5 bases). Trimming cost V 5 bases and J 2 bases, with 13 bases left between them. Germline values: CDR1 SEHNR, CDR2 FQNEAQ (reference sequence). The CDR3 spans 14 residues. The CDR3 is CASSPNSETYEQYF. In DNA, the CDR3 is TGTGCCAGCAGCCCCAATAGCGAGACCTACGAGCAGTACTTC.